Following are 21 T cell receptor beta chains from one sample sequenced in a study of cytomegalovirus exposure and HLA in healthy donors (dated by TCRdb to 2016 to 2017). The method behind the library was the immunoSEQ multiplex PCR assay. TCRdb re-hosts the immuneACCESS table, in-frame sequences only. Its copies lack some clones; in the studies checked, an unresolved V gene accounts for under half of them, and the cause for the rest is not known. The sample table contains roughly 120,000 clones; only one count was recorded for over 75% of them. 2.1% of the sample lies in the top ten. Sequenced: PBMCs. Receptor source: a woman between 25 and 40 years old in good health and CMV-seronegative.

CDR3 DNA: TGTGCCAGCAGCCTACGACTAGCGGGGAGCACAGATACGCAGTATTTT. Translation gives CASSLRLAGSTDTQYF. The V call is TRBV7-9, the J call TRBJ2-3; TRBD2 matches at 11 bases. Losses at the gene ends were 5 bases for V and 0 bases for J; bases not matched to a gene: 4. The V gene's germline CDR1 is SEHNR and CDR2 FQNEAQ (reference sequence). This CDR3 is 16 amino acids long.

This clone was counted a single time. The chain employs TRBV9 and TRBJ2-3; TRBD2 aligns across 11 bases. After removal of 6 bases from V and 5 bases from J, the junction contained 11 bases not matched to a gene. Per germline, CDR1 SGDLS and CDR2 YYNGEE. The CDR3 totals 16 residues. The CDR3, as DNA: TGTGCCAGCACCTCCATAGCGGGGGGGCCGGGAGATACGCAGTATTTT. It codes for CASTSIAGGPGDTQYF.

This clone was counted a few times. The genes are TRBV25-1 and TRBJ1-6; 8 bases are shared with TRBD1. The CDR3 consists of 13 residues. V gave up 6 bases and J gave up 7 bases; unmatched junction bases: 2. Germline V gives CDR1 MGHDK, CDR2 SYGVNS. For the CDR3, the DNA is TGTGCCAGCAGGGACAGGGAGAATTCACCCCTCCACTTT. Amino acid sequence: CASRDRENSPLHF.

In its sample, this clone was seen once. CDR3 loop: CASSDRGTLNTGELFF. CDR3 sequence (DNA): TGTGCCAGCAGCGATCGCGGGACCCTTAACACCGGGGAGCTGTTTTTT. This chain joins TRBV7-2 and TRBJ2-2, with D tentatively TRBD2 (6 bases). Looked up from germline, CDR1 is SGHTA and CDR2 is FQGNSA. The CDR3 contains 16 residues. Between the trimmed V and J ends, which lost 5 bases and 2 bases, there was a span of 15 bases.

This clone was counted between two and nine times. The CDR3 sequence is CAWREPRGGNEKLFF. The CDR3, as DNA: TGTGCCTGGAGGGAGCCGCGAGGTGGTAATGAAAAACTGTTTTTT. The rearrangement uses TRBV30 and TRBJ1-4; D unresolved. The CDR3 extends over 15 amino acids. Germline CDR1 and CDR2: GTSNPN and SVGIG (reference sequence). The germline V and J ends were trimmed by 3 bases and 4 bases, with 15 bases remaining between them.

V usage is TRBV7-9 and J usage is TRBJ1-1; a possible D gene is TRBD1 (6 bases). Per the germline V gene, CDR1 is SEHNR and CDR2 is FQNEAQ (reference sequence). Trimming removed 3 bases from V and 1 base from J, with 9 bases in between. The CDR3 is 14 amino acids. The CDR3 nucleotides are TGTGCCAGCAGCTTGGACAGTTCGAACACTGAAGCTTTCTTT. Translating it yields CASSLDSSNTEAFF.

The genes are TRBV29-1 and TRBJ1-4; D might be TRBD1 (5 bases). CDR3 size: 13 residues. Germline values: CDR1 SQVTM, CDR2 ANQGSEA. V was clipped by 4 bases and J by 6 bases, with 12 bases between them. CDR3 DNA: TGCAGCGTTGTACATGGGGCGGATGAAAAACTGTTTTTT. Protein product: CSVVHGADEKLFF.

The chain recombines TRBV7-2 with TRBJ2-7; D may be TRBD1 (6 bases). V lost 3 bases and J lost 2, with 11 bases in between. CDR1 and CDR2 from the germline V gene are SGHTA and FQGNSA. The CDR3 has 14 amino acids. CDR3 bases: TGTGCCAGCAGCTTCACCCGGGACACCTACGAGCAGTACTTC. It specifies CASSFTRDTYEQYF.

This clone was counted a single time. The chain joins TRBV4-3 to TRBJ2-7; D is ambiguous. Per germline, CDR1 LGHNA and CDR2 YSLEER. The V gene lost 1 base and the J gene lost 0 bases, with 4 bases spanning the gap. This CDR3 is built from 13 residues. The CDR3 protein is CASSQGSSYEQYF. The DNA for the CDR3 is TGCGCCAGCAGCCAAGGCAGCTCCTACGAGCAGTACTTC.

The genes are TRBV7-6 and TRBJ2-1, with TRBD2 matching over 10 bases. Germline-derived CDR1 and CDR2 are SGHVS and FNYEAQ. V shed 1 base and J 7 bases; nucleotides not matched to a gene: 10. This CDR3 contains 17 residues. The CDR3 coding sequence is TGTGCCAGCAGCTTAGGGGTCGCTAGCGGGGGACAGAATGAGCAGTTCTTC. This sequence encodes CASSLGVASGGQNEQFF.

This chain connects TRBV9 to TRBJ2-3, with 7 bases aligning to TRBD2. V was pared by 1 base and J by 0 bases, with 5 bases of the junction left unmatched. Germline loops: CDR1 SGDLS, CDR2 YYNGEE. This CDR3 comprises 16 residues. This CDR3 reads CASSVSLAMSTDTQYF. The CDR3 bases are TGTGCCAGCAGCGTATCACTAGCGATGAGCACAGATACGCAGTATTTT.

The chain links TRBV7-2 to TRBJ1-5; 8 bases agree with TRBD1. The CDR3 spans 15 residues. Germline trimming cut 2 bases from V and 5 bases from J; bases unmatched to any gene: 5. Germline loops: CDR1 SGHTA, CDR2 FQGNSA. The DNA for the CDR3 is TGTGCCAGCAGCTTAAGCAGGGGGCGAGATCAGCCCCAGCATTTT. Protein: CASSLSRGRDQPQHF.

The DNA of the CDR3 is TGTGCCAGCAGCGCCACCTCGACGGTCCGAGGCGAGCAGTACTTC. Residues: CASSATSTVRGEQYF. The chain employs TRBV7-8 and TRBJ2-7, with D unclear. Trimming took 5 bases from V and 6 from J, leaving 20 bases between them. The CDR3 consists of 15 residues. CDR1 and CDR2 from the germline V gene are SGHVS and FQNEAQ.

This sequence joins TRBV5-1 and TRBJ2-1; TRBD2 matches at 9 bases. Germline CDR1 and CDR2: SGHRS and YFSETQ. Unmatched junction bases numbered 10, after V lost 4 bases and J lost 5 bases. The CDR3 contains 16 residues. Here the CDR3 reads CASSAAPTSGNNEQFF. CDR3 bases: TGCGCCAGCAGCGCCGCCCCGACTAGCGGAAACAATGAGCAGTTCTTC.

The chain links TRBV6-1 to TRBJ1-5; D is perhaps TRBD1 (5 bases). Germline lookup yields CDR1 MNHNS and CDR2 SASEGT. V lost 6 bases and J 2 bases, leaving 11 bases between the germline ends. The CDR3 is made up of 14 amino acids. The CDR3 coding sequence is TGTGCCAGCAGCCGGACATCTCGCAATCAGCCCCAGCATTTT. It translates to CASSRTSRNQPQHF.

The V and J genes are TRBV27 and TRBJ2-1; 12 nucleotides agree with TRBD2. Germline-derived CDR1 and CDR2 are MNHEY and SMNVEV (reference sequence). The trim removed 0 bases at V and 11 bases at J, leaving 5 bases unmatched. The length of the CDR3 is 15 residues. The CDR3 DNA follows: TGTGCCAGCAGTTTATCCCTGACTAGCGGGGGCCAGCAGTTCTTC. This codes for CASSLSLTSGGQQFF.

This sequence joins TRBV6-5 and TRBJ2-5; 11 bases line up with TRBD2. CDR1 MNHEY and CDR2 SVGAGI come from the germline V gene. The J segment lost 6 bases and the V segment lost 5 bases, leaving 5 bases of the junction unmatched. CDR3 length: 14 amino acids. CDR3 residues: CASSQGLAVQTQYF. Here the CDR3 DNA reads TGTGCCAGCAGTCAGGGACTAGCGGTCCAGACCCAGTACTTC.

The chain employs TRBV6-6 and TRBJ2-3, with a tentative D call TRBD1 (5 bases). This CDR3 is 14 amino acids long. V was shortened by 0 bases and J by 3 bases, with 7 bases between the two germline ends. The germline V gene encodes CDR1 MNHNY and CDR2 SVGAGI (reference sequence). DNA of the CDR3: TGTGCCAGCAGTTACTCGAAGGGGACAGATACGCAGTATTTT. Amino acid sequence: CASSYSKGTDTQYF.

This chain's CDR3 is CASSPRDRGRILYGYTF. CDR3 nucleotide sequence: TGTGCCAGCTCACCAAGGGACAGGGGGCGGATTCTCTATGGCTACACCTTC. The chain is built from TRBV18 and TRBJ1-2, with TRBD1 matching 12 bases. From germline, CDR1 is KGHSH and CDR2 LQKENI. The CDR3 loop spans 17 amino acids. With 2 bases clipped from V and 4 bases from J, the junction kept 8 bases outside the gene matches.

The CDR3 is CSVVDQGTYEQYF. For the CDR3, the DNA is TGCAGCGTTGTTGACCAGGGGACCTACGAGCAGTACTTC. The V call is TRBV29-1, the J call TRBJ2-7, with D tentatively TRBD1 (6 bases). Trimming shortened V by 4 bases and J by 2 bases, and 12 bases separated the two germline ends. CDR1 and CDR2 (germline): SQVTM, ANQGSEA. The CDR3 is made up of 13 amino acids.

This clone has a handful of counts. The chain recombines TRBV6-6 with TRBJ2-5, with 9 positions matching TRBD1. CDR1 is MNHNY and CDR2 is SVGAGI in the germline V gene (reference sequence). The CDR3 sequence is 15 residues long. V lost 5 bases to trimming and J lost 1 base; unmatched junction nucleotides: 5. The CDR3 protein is CASSRPGQGQETQYF. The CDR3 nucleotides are TGTGCCAGCAGTCGCCCGGGACAGGGCCAAGAGACCCAGTACTTC.